Below, 9 T cell receptor beta chains from the same sample are listed, as sequenced in a study of blood T cell repertoires in COVID-19. Libraries were prepared by immunoSEQ multiplex PCR; TCRdb keeps only in-frame clonotypes and omits some of them. The data contain hundreds of thousands of clones, 75% to 90% of them singletons. The source material was peripheral blood. These TCRs come from a woman in her forties or fifties who had recovered from COVID-19.

The gene calls are TRBV4-1 and TRBJ2-7; D is uncertain. Trimming pared 0 bases from V and 6 bases from J, leaving 15 bases between. The CDR3 has 15 residues. Germline V gene sequence: CDR1 MGHRA, CDR2 YSYEKL. CDR3 coding DNA: TGCGCCAGCAGCCAAGATCTGCCAGGTAGATTCGAGCAGTACTTC. It codes for CASSQDLPGRFEQYF.

This clone was counted between two and nine times. Here the CDR3 DNA reads TGTGCCAGCAGTTTTAGCGTTACGAACACTGAAGCTTTCTTT. As protein: CASSFSVTNTEAFF. This rearrangement joins TRBV27 to TRBJ1-1; D ambiguous. This CDR3 is built from 14 residues. CDR1 is MNHEY and CDR2 is SMNVEV in the germline V gene (reference sequence). Between the trimmed V and J ends, which lost 3 bases and 1 base, there was a span of 9 bases.

In DNA, the CDR3 is TGCGCCAGCAGCTTGGATGGGACAGGGCGCAATCAGCCCCAGCATTTT. Its protein product is CASSLDGTGRNQPQHF. The rearrangement links TRBV5-1 to TRBJ1-5, with TRBD1 matching 9 bases. From germline, CDR1 is SGHRS and CDR2 YFSETQ. V was clipped by 0 bases and J by 2 bases; unmatched bases: 3. CDR3 length: 16 amino acids.

Written as DNA, the CDR3 is TGTGCCAGCAGTCGGAGAGGGAGTCGTTTGAACACCGGGGAGCTGTTTTTT. The encoded protein is CASSRRGSRLNTGELFF. The V and J genes are TRBV6-6 and TRBJ2-2, with D possibly TRBD2 on 5 matching bases. Germline values: CDR1 MNHNY, CDR2 SVGAGI (reference sequence). CDR3 length: 17 residues. The V and J ends lost 5 bases and 1 base respectively, with 17 bases between them.

This chain joins TRBV7-8 and TRBJ2-3; 8 nucleotides match TRBD2. V lost 5 bases to trimming and J lost 6 bases; unmatched junction nucleotides: 10. Looked up from germline, CDR1 is SGHVS and CDR2 is FQNEAQ. The CDR3 covers 15 residues. The CDR3 sequence: CASSAGGLGSDTQYF. CDR3 bases: TGTGCCAGCAGCGCTGGGGGACTAGGCTCGGATACGCAGTATTTT. Full variable domain (outside the CDR3, taken from reference TRBV7-8 and TRBJ2-3): GAGVSQSPRYKVAKRGQDVALRCDPISGHVSLFWYQQALGQGPEFLTYFQNEAQLDKSGLPSDRFFAERPEGSVSTLKIQRTQQEDSAVYLCASSAGGLGSDTQYFGPGTRLTVL.

The chain employs TRBV27 and TRBJ2-1, with 7 bases lining up with TRBD1. The CDR3 contains 15 residues. Germline V gene sequence: CDR1 MNHEY, CDR2 SMNVEV (reference sequence). J was trimmed by 3 bases and V by 2 bases; bases with no gene match: 4. The CDR3 is CASSLITGVYNEQFF. The CDR3 bases are TGTGCCAGCAGTTTAATCACAGGGGTCTACAATGAGCAGTTCTTC.

The chain has TRBV30 and TRBJ1-2, with 10 bases fitting TRBD1. Unmatched junction bases numbered 7, after V lost 5 bases and J lost 4 bases. CDR1 GTSNPN and CDR2 SVGIG come from the germline V gene (reference sequence). The CDR3 extends over 14 amino acids. This CDR3 reads CAWEGGQGGYGYTF. The CDR3 nucleotides read TGTGCCTGGGAAGGCGGACAGGGGGGCTATGGCTACACCTTC.

This rearrangement joins TRBV27 to TRBJ2-3; unclear D gene. The germline V gene encodes CDR1 MNHEY and CDR2 SMNVEV (reference sequence). The CDR3 is made up of 15 amino acids. Trimming took off 1 base at V and 2 bases at J, with 10 bases between the two ends. The CDR3 spells CASSLFGSLTDTQYF. The CDR3 DNA reads TGTGCCAGCAGTTTATTCGGGTCGCTCACAGATACGCAGTATTTT.

This rearrangement joins TRBV10-3 to TRBJ2-3, with 7 positions matching TRBD2. The ends lost 6 bases at V and 4 bases at J; junction bases unmatched: 16. The germline V gene has CDR1 ENHRY and CDR2 SYGVKD. This CDR3 region has 17 residues. CDR3 coding DNA: TGTGCCATCAGCCCCGTGACTAGCTATTCGGCTTCAGATACGCAGTATTTT. Translating it yields CAISPVTSYSASDTQYF.